A single sample gave rise to the 7 T cell receptor beta chains below, sequenced in a study of T cell clusters in autoimmune cytopenias. Tens of thousands of genome equivalents of blood DNA were amplified for TRB. One tube held mixed TRB-A and TRB-B primer pools for touch-down PCR. From its re-call of the multiplex PCR reads, TCRdb lists each CDR3 protein once, without DNA. The repertoire table contains some 12,000 distinct CDR3 sequences. The data also belong to a second study, concerning T cell repertoires in aging, cancer and after chemotherapy.

Material for sequencing was peripheral blood. The receptors were sampled from a human donor in good health.

V usage is TRBV13 and J usage is TRBJ2-7. There are 13 residues in the CDR3. Germline V gene sequence: CDR1 PRHDT, CDR2 FYEKMQ (reference sequence). The CDR3 reads CASSLRGAYEQYF.

The chain is built from TRBV11-2 and TRBJ2-1; TCRdb selects TRBD1, and the lack of DNA leaves this call unchecked. This CDR3 comprises 12 residues. CDR1 is SGHAT and CDR2 is FQNNGV in the germline V gene. The CDR3 protein is CASSPLGNEQFF.

This clonotype is called medium-sized (0.01 to 0.1%) based on its frequency. V is TRBV6-5 and J is TRBJ2-7; TCRdb lists TRBD1, though no DNA is available to test this call. From germline, CDR1 is MNHEY and CDR2 SVGAGI. The CDR3 is made up of 13 amino acids. The CDR3 loop reads CASSYKGAYEQYF.

Measured by frequency, this clonotype is medium-sized. The CDR3 sequence is CASSLGRESTDTQYF. The gene calls are TRBV7-9 and TRBJ2-3; the D gene TCRdb calls, TRBD1, cannot be checked with no DNA. This CDR3 has 15 residues. Looked up from germline, CDR1 is SEHNR and CDR2 is FQNEAQ (reference sequence).

The genes are TRBV18 and TRBJ2-2; TCRdb reports TRBD2, a call that lacks DNA to check it against. Germline-derived CDR1 and CDR2 are KGHSH and LQKENI. There are 18 residues in the CDR3. The CDR3 here is CASSQGLAGLTNTGELFF.

V is TRBV20-1 and J is TRBJ2-7; TCRdb's D gene call, TRBD1, goes unchecked for lack of DNA. Germline V gene data show CDR1 as DFQATT and CDR2 as SNEGSKA (reference sequence). The CDR3 totals 12 residues. The CDR3 sequence is CSAGRQYYEQYF.

Considering frequency, this clonotype is medium-sized. J is TRBJ2-7 and V is TRBV12-3 or TRBV12-4; TCRdb names TRBD1, which stays unverified in the absence of DNA. The CDR3 extends over 15 amino acids. The CDR3 region is CASSPTPPDWYEQYF.